This T cell receptor beta chain was retrieved from a study of cytomegalovirus exposure and HLA in healthy donors. Overall study context: The study's early data release held about 85 million unique TCRs from HLA-typed donors.

Use of 60 Vbeta and 13 Jbeta primers characterized the PCR. Here immunoSEQ multiplex PCR was the method, and the copy in TCRdb shows in-frame clones only, minus some. Of about 120,000 clones listed, over 65% are singletons. After removal of 2 bases from V and 2 bases from J, the junction contained 1 base not matched to a gene. The germline V gene encodes CDR1 SEHNR and CDR2 FQNEAQ (reference sequence). There are 15 residues in the CDR3. Study findings and constraints: With later analysis, a missense DCLRE1C variant became linked to TCR beta V- and J-gene trimming. Productive rates of about 90% or about 30% were seen for most TCR beta V segments in an earlier analysis.

Remarks on this clone: Antigen: not known.

Input material: PBMCs. The chain is built from TRBV7-9 and TRBJ2-3, with 10 bases fitting TRBD2. The clonotype was recovered from a woman aged 40 to 50 in good health and CMV-seropositive. CDR3: CASSLTSGITDTQYF. For the CDR3, the DNA is TGTGCCAGCAGCTTAACTAGCGGGATCACAGATACGCAGTATTTT.